This T cell receptor beta chain was recorded in a study of blood T cell repertoires in COVID-19. The wider study: The United States, Italy and Spain provided the acute and convalescent COVID-19 samples. From T cells, B-cell-depleted T cells, or PBMCs came the material, which was cDNA or gDNA.

Germline V gene data show CDR1 as SGHAT and CDR2 as FQDESV (reference sequence). V dropped 5 bases and J dropped 7; count of bases not matched to a gene: 6. This CDR3 contains 13 residues. Source study methods: From reference gene primer amplification, estimates of nucleated cell counts were derived. Libraries were prepared by immunoSEQ multiplex PCR; TCRdb keeps only in-frame clonotypes and omits some of them. Clone size and V and J calls were adopted from that table, with D and trimming inferred from the DNA. The sample lists 95,000 to 150,000 clones, approximately 83% occurring once. The genes are TRBV11-1 and TRBJ1-2; 8 bases fit TRBD1. This TCR derives from a woman in her 70s with acute or convalescent COVID-19. The sample was peripheral blood. The CDR3 sequence is CASSEGDRRGYTF. Written as DNA, the CDR3 is TGTGCCAGCAGCGAGGGGGACAGGCGTGGCTACACCTTC.